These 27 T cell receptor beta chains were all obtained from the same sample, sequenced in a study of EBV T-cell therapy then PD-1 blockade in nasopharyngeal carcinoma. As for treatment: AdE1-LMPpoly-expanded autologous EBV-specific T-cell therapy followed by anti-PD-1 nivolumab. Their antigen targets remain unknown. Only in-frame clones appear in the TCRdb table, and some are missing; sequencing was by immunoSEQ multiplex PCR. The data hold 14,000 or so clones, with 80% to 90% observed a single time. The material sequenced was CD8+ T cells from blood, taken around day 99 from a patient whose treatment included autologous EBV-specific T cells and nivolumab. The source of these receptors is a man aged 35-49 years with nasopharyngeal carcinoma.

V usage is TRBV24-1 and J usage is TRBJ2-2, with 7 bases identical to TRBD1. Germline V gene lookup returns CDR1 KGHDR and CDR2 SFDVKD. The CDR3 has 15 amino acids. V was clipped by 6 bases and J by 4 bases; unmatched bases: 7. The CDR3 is CATSHRGGGTGELFF. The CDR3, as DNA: TGTGCCACCAGTCACAGGGGCGGTGGCACCGGGGAGCTGTTTTTT.

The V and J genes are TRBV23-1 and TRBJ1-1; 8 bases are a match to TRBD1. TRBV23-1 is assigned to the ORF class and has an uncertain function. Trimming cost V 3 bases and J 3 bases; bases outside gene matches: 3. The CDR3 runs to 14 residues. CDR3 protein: CASSHPTGDTEAFF. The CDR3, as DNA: TGCGCCAGCAGTCACCCGACAGGGGACACTGAAGCTTTCTTT.

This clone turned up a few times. CDR3 sequence reads: CATSREERTDTQYF. The CDR3 coding sequence is TGTGCCACCAGCAGAGAGGAACGCACAGATACGCAGTATTTT. J is TRBJ2-3 and V is TRBV15, with D unclear. V lost 0 bases, J lost 1 base, and 5 bases lay in between. Germline CDR1 is LNHNV and CDR2 is YYDKDF (reference sequence). CDR3 length equals 14 residues.

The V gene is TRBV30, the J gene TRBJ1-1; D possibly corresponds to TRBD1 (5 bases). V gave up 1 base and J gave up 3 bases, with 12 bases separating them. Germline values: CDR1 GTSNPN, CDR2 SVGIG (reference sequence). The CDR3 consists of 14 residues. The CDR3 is CAWSGLGVYTEAFF. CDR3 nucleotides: TGTGCCTGGAGTGGGTTGGGGGTATACACTGAAGCTTTCTTT.

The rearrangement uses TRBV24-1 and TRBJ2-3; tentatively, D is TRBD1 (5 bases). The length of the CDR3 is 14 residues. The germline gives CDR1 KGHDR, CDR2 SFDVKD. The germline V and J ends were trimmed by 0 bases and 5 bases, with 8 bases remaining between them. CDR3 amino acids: CATSDLDSIDTQYF. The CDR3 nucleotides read TGTGCCACCAGTGATTTGGACAGTATAGATACGCAGTATTTT.

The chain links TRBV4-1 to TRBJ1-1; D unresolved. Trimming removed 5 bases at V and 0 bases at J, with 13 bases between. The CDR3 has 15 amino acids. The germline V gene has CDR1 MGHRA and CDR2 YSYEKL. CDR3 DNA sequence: TGCGCCAGCAGCGTCGATTTTGGCTTGAACACTGAAGCTTTCTTT. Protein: CASSVDFGLNTEAFF.

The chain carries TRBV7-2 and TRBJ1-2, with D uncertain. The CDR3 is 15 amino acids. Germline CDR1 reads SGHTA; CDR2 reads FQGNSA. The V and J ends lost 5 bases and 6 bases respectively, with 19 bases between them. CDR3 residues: CASSRSGGMLHGYTF. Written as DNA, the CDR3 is TGTGCCAGCAGCCGGTCGGGCGGCATGCTGCATGGCTACACCTTC.

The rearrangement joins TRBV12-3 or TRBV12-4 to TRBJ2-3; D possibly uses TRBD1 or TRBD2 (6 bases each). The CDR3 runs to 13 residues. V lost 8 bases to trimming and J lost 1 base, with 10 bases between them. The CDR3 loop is CASGGLRTDTQYF. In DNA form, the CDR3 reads TGTGCCAGCGGGGGGCTACGCACAGATACGCAGTATTTT.

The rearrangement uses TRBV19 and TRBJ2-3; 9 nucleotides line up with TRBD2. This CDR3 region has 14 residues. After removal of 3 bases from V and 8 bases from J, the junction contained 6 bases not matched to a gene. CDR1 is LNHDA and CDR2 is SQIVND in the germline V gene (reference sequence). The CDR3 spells CASSMAGGAGTQYF. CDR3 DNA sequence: TGTGCCAGTAGTATGGCGGGGGGGGCCGGTACGCAGTATTTT.

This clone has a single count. For the CDR3, the DNA is TGTGCCAGCAGCCCCACGGGGGGGACTAGGTATGGCTACACCTTC. It specifies CASSPTGGTRYGYTF. The chain has TRBV9 and TRBJ1-2; D is perhaps TRBD1 (5 bases). Deletions cut 4 bases from V and 5 bases from J, with 18 bases between. CDR3 size: 15 residues. From germline, CDR1 is SGDLS and CDR2 YYNGEE. Variable domain in full (rest from reference TRBV9 and TRBJ1-2): DSGVTQTPKHLITATGQRVTLRCSPRSGDLSVYWYQQSLDQGLQFLIQYYNGEERAKGNILERFSAQQFPDLHSELNLSSLELGDSALYFCASSPTGGTRYGYTFGSGTRLTVV.

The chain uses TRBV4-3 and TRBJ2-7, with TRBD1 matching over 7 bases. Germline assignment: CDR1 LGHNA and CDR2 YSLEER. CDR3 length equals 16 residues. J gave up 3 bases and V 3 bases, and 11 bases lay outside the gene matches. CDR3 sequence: CASSHQGGDLFYEQYF. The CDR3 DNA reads TGCGCCAGCAGCCATCAAGGGGGCGACCTCTTCTACGAGCAGTACTTC.

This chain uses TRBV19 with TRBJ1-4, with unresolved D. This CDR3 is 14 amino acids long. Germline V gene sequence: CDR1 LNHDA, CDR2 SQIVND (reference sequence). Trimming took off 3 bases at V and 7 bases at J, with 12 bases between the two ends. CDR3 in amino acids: CASSIVGEGEKLFF. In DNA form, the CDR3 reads TGTGCCAGTAGTATTGTGGGAGAGGGTGAAAAACTGTTTTTT.

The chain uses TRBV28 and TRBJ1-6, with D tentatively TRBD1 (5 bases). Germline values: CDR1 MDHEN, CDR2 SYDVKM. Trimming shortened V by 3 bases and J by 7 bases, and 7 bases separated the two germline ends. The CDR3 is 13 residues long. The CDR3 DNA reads TGTGCCAGCAGTTTCGCAGGGAATTCACCCCTCCACTTT. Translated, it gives CASSFAGNSPLHF.

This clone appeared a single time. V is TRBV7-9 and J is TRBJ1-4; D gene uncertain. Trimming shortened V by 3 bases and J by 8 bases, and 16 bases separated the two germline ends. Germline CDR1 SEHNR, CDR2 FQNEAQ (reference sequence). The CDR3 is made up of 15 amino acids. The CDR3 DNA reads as TGTGCCAGCAGCTTGTGGCAGGTGGGAAGAGAAAAACTGTTTTTT. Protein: CASSLWQVGREKLFF.

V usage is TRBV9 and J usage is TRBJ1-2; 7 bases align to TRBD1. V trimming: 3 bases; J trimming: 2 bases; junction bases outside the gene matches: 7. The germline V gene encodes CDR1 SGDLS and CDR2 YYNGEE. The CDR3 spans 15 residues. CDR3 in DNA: TGTGCCAGCAGCGCAAGTGACAGGGCCAACTATGGCTACACCTTC. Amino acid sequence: CASSASDRANYGYTF.

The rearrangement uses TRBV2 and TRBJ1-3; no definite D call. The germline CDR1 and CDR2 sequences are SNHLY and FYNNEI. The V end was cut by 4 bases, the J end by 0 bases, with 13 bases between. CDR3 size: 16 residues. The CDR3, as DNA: TGTGCCAGCAGTGTCATTTTAGGCACCTCTGGAAACACCATATATTTT. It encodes CASSVILGTSGNTIYF.

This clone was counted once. The CDR3 sequence: CASSPRTGGSYEQYF. CDR3 sequence (DNA): TGTGCCAGCTCACCAAGGACAGGGGGTTCCTACGAGCAGTACTTC. V usage is TRBV18 and J usage is TRBJ2-7, with 10 positions matching TRBD1. V lost 2 bases and J lost 1; bases outside the gene matches: 2. The CDR3 has 15 residues. From germline, CDR1 is KGHSH and CDR2 LQKENI. Combining the CDR3 with reference TRBV18 and TRBJ2-7 gives the whole variable domain NAGVMQNPRHLVRRRGQEARLRCSPMKGHSHVYWYRQLPEEGLKFMVYLQKENIIDESGMPKERFSAEFPKEGPSILRIQQVVRGDSAAYFCASSPRTGGSYEQYFGPGTRLTVT.

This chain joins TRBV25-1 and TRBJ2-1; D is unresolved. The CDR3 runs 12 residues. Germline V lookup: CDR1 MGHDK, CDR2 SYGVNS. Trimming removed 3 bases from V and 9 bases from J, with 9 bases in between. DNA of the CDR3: TGTGCCAGCAGTGAGAGACCCAGTGAGCAGTTCTTC. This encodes CASSERPSEQFF.

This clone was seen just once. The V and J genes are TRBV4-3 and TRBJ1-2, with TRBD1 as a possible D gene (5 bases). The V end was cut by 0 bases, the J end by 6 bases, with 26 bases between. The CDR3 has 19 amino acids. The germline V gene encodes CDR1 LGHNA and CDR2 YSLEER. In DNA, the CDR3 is TGCGCCAGCAGCCAAGATGTGTGGACGGGGGGACCTATTGGGGATGGCTACACCTTC. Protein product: CASSQDVWTGGPIGDGYTF.

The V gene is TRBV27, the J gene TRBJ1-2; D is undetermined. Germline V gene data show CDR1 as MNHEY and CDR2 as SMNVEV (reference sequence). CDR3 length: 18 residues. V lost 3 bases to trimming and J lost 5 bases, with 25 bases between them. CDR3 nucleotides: TGTGCCAGCAGTTTGTCGACTATCTCTGGTATCCCTCGGTATGGCTACACCTTC. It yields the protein CASSLSTISGIPRYGYTF.

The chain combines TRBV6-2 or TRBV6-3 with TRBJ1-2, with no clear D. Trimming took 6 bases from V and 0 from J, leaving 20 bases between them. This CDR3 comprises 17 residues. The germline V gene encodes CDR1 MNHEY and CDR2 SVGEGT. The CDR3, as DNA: TGTGCCAGCAGCCAAAACCCCCCGCCAGTGACTAACTATGGCTACACCTTC. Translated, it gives CASSQNPPPVTNYGYTF.

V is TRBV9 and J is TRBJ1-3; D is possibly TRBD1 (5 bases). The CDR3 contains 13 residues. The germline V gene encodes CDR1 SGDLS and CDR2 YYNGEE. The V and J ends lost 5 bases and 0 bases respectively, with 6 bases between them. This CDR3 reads CASRGGSGNTIYF. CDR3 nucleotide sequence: TGTGCCAGCAGGGGGGGCTCTGGAAACACCATATATTTT. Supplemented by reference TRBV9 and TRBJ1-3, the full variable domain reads DSGVTQTPKHLITATGQRVTLRCSPRSGDLSVYWYQQSLDQGLQFLIQYYNGEERAKGNILERFSAQQFPDLHSELNLSSLELGDSALYFCASRGGSGNTIYFGEGSWLTVV.

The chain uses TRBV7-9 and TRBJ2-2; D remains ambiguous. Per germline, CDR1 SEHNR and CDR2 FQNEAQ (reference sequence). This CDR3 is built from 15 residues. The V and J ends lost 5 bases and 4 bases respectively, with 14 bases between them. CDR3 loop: CASSPLGETTGELFF. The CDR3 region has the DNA TGTGCCAGCAGCCCACTTGGTGAGACCACCGGGGAGCTGTTTTTT.

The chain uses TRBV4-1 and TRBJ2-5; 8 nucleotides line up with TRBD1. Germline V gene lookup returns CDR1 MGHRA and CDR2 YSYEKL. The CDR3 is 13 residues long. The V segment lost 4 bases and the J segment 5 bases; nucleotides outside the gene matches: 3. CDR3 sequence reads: CASSPGGRETQYF. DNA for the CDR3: TGCGCCAGCAGCCCAGGGGGCCGGGAGACCCAGTACTTC.

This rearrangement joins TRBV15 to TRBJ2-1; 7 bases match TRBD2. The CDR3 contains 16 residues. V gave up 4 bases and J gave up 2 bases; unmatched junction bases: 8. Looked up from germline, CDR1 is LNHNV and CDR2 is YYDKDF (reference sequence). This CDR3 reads CATSTHSGGTYNEQFF. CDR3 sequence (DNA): TGTGCCACCAGCACTCACTCGGGGGGAACCTACAATGAGCAGTTCTTC.

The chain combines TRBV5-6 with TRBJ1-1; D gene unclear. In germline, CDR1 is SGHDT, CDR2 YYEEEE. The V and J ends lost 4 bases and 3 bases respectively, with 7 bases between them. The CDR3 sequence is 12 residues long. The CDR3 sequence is CASSPLDTEAFF. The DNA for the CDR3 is TGTGCCAGCAGCCCGTTAGACACTGAAGCTTTCTTT.

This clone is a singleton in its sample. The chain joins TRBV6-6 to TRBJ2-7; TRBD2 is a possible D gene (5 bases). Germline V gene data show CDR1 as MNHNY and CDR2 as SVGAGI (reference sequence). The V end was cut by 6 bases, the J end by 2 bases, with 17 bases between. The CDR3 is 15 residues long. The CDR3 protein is CASSSSGMGPYEQYF. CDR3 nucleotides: TGTGCCAGCAGCTCGTCGGGGATGGGTCCCTACGAGCAGTACTTC.